One sample yielded the 25 T cell receptor beta chains listed below, sequenced in a study of cytomegalovirus exposure and HLA in healthy donors. Both 60 Vbeta primers and 13 Jbeta primers went into the PCR. TCRdb keeps only in-frame clones here, not all; method: immunoSEQ multiplex PCR. The repertoire holds approximately 220,000 clones, with about 74% as singletons. The sequencing sample was made of PBMCs. The receptors were gathered from a woman between 25 and 40 years old in good health and CMV-seronegative.

The chain has TRBV7-2 and TRBJ2-7, with 10 nucleotides matching TRBD1. Losses at the gene ends were 1 base for V and 4 bases for J; bases not matched to a gene: 13. CDR1 SGHTA and CDR2 FQGNSA come from the germline V gene. The CDR3 extends over 18 amino acids. CDR3 nucleotides: TGTGCCAGCAGCTTAGTTTCAGGGTGGGGACAGGGGATTTACGAGCAGTACTTC. Amino acids: CASSLVSGWGQGIYEQYF.

This clone was seen a single time. The CDR3 is CASSINGYGYTF. CDR3 sequence (DNA): TGTGCCAGTAGTATAAACGGGTACGGCTACACCTTC. The chain recombines TRBV19 with TRBJ1-2; D not resolved. Per germline, CDR1 LNHDA and CDR2 SQIVND (reference sequence). The CDR3 is 12 residues long. Trimming stripped 2 bases from V and 8 bases from J, with 9 bases between.

This clone was observed a single time. This chain links TRBV7-9 with TRBJ2-2, with D uncertain. The CDR3 runs 12 residues. Germline-derived CDR1 and CDR2 are SEHNR and FQNEAQ (reference sequence). Trimming shortened V by 4 bases and J by 6 bases, and 6 bases separated the two germline ends. In nucleotides, the CDR3 is TGTGCCAGCAGCTCCCCGGCCGGGGAGCTGTTTTTT. Translating it yields CASSSPAGELFF.

V is TRBV27 and J is TRBJ2-6; no reliable D call. The CDR3 spans 15 residues. V was cut by 7 bases and J by 1 base, with 11 bases left in between. Germline loops: CDR1 MNHEY, CDR2 SMNVEV (reference sequence). The CDR3 nucleotides are TGTGCCAGCACCCACGGTACGTCTGGGGCCAACGTCCTGACTTTC. Protein product: CASTHGTSGANVLTF.

The chain uses TRBV7-9 and TRBJ2-4, with 8 bases aligning to TRBD2. Germline V gene data show CDR1 as SEHNR and CDR2 as FQNEAQ (reference sequence). V was clipped by 3 bases and J by 8 bases; unmatched bases: 6. The CDR3 spans 14 residues. The CDR3 sequence is CASSFSGRGDIQYF. The CDR3 region has the DNA TGTGCCAGCAGCTTTTCGGGGCGGGGGGACATTCAGTACTTC.

This chain uses TRBV30 with TRBJ1-2; 7 positions match TRBD1. With 2 bases clipped from V and 5 bases from J, the junction kept 5 bases outside the gene matches. The germline CDR1 and CDR2 sequences are GTSNPN and SVGIG (reference sequence). The CDR3 covers 13 residues. This chain's CDR3 is CAWSITGEYGYTF. The CDR3 DNA sequence: TGTGCCTGGAGTATCACAGGGGAGTATGGCTACACCTTC.

The V and J genes are TRBV12-5 and TRBJ1-1, with D unresolved. Trimming took off 0 bases at V and 5 bases at J, with 13 bases between the two ends. Germline V gene data show CDR1 as LGHNT and CDR2 as FRNRAP. The CDR3 is 15 amino acids. The CDR3 here is CASGLVGGKMTEAFF. DNA of the CDR3: TGTGCTAGTGGTTTGGTAGGAGGGAAAATGACTGAAGCTTTCTTT.

The chain employs TRBV9 and TRBJ2-1; D unresolved. The CDR3 covers 14 residues. Trimming left V 0 bases short and J 4 bases short, with 8 bases between. Germline V CDR1 and CDR2: SGDLS, YYNGEE. CDR3 bases: TGTGCCAGCAGCGTAGAAACTGAATACAATGAGCAGTTCTTC. Amino acids: CASSVETEYNEQFF. The whole variable domain, remainder taken from reference TRBV9 and TRBJ2-1, is DSGVTQTPKHLITATGQRVTLRCSPRSGDLSVYWYQQSLDQGLQFLIQYYNGEERAKGNILERFSAQQFPDLHSELNLSSLELGDSALYFCASSVETEYNEQFFGPGTRLTVL.

This chain uses TRBV7-3 with TRBJ2-1; 7 bases are shared with TRBD2. V gave up 4 bases and J gave up 2 bases; unmatched junction bases: 5. Germline V gives CDR1 SGHTA, CDR2 FQGTGA. This CDR3 region has 15 residues. CDR3 nucleotide sequence: TGTGCCAGCAGCTCCGACGGGAGGACCTACAATGAGCAGTTCTTC. This translates into CASSSDGRTYNEQFF.

The V call is TRBV27, the J call TRBJ1-2; D remains ambiguous. Trimming pared 6 bases from V and 8 bases from J, leaving 19 bases between. Germline-derived CDR1 and CDR2 are MNHEY and SMNVEV (reference sequence). CDR3 length: 14 amino acids. The CDR3 reads CASRSTTETGGYTF. CDR3 nucleotides: TGTGCCAGCAGATCCACCACAGAAACGGGGGGCTACACCTTC.

The chain joins TRBV29-1 to TRBJ1-2; no definite D call. The CDR3 spans 14 residues. V was cut by 0 bases and J by 6 bases, with 14 bases left in between. Per the germline V gene, CDR1 is SQVTM and CDR2 is ANQGSEA. The CDR3 protein is CSVEEERAGDGYTF. The CDR3 DNA sequence: TGCAGCGTTGAAGAAGAGAGGGCCGGGGATGGCTACACCTTC.

The chain carries TRBV6-1 and TRBJ1-5; 7 bases fit TRBD1. V lost 6 bases, J lost 3 bases, and 8 bases stayed unmatched. Germline V CDR1 and CDR2: MNHNS, SASEGT. This CDR3 region has 15 residues. The CDR3 DNA follows: TGTGCCAGCAGGACGGACAGGCTACTCAATCAGCCCCAGCATTTT. This codes for CASRTDRLLNQPQHF.

This clone was observed a handful of times. The CDR3 is CASLTGTDYGYTF. Written as DNA, the CDR3 is TGCGCCAGCCTTACAGGGACGGACTATGGCTACACCTTC. This sequence joins TRBV10-2 and TRBJ1-2, with D perhaps matching TRBD1 (6 bases). Germline V lookup: CDR1 WSHSY, CDR2 SAAADI. The CDR3 sequence is 13 residues long. The V end lost 8 bases, the J end lost 3 bases, and 13 bases lay between the germline ends.

This clone was picked up a small number of times. The V gene is TRBV7-8, the J gene TRBJ2-1, with TRBD2 as a possible D gene (6 bases). The CDR3 has 15 amino acids. The V gene lost 1 base and the J gene lost 6 bases, with 13 bases spanning the gap. Germline CDR1 and CDR2: SGHVS and FQNEAQ. The CDR3 protein is CASSLVEGQINEQFF. The CDR3 bases are TGTGCCAGCAGCTTAGTGGAGGGCCAGATCAATGAGCAGTTCTTC.

Note on this clone: Other DNA sequences within the sample encode an identical CDR3. The chain has TRBV7-3 and TRBJ2-7; no reliable D call. The ends were cut back, 2 bases at V and 4 bases at J, with 9 bases in the middle. CDR1 SGHTA and CDR2 FQGTGA come from the germline V gene. CDR3 length equals 13 residues. This CDR3 reads CASSLSPGYEQYF. The CDR3 DNA follows: TGTGCCAGCAGCTTATCACCAGGATACGAGCAGTACTTC.

The genes are TRBV7-8 and TRBJ1-1; 7 bases align to TRBD1. Germline-derived CDR1 and CDR2 are SGHVS and FQNEAQ. CDR3 length: 15 amino acids. Trimming cost V 4 bases and J 1 base; bases outside gene matches: 6. This CDR3 reads CASSSRTGWNTEAFF. The CDR3 DNA reads TGTGCCAGCAGCTCGAGGACAGGATGGAACACTGAAGCTTTCTTT.

V gene TRBV5-6 combines with J gene TRBJ1-2; 9 nucleotides agree with TRBD1. Germline V gives CDR1 SGHDT, CDR2 YYEEEE. V lost 4 bases and J lost 5; bases outside the gene matches: 9. This CDR3 spans 15 amino acids. The CDR3 DNA sequence: TGTGCCAGCAGCCGGAGACAGGGGGAAATATATGGCTACACCTTC. It specifies CASSRRQGEIYGYTF.

This chain uses TRBV30 with TRBJ1-2; D unresolved. The CDR3 contains 13 residues. Germline V gene data show CDR1 as GTSNPN and CDR2 as SVGIG (reference sequence). V was pared by 0 bases and J by 2 bases, with 7 bases between. The DNA of the CDR3 is TGTGCCTGGAGTGTCGCAGGCAACTATGGCTACACCTTC. Translating it yields CAWSVAGNYGYTF. Using reference TRBV30 and TRBJ1-2 for the parts outside the CDR3, the full variable domain is SQTIHQWPATLVQPVGSPLSLECTVEGTSNPNLYWYRQAAGRGLQLLFYSVGIGQISSEVPQNLSASRPQDRQFILSSKKLLLSDSGFYLCAWSVAGNYGYTFGSGTRLTVV.

This clone was counted between two and nine times. At one end the junction does not follow the germline gene, possibly because of a read error. The chain is built from TRBV5-1 and TRBJ2-7; D possibly corresponds to TRBD1 (6 bases). The CDR3 covers 15 residues. Germline V CDR1 and CDR2: SGHRS, YFSETQ. The DNA for the CDR3 is TGTGCCAGCAGCCACATGACAGGCCTCCTAGAAGAGCAGTACTTC. Protein product: CASSHMTGLLEEQYF.

This clone occurred a few times. The rearrangement links TRBV11-2 to TRBJ2-5, with 11 bases identical to TRBD2. The CDR3 is 16 residues long. V was pared by 1 base and J by 2 bases, with 3 bases of the junction left unmatched. Germline V CDR1 and CDR2: SGHAT, FQNNGV. The CDR3: CASSLVTSGTQETQYF. DNA of the CDR3: TGTGCCAGCAGCTTAGTGACTAGCGGGACGCAAGAGACCCAGTACTTC. Combining the CDR3 with reference TRBV11-2 and TRBJ2-5 gives the whole variable domain EAGVAQSPRYKIIEKRQSVAFWCNPISGHATLYWYQQILGQGPKLLIQFQNNGVVDDSQLPKDRFSAERLKGVDSTLKIQPAKLEDSAVYLCASSLVTSGTQETQYFGPGTRLLVL.

About this clone itself: Other DNA sequences of this sample code for an identical CDR3. V and J are TRBV5-1 and TRBJ1-3; D uncertain. This CDR3 is 14 amino acids long. From germline, CDR1 is SGHRS and CDR2 YFSETQ. Trimming took off 0 bases at V and 4 bases at J, with 8 bases between the two ends. CDR3 sequence reads: CASSLDPGGNTIYF. The DNA of the CDR3 is TGCGCCAGCAGCTTGGACCCGGGGGGAAACACCATATATTTT.

The CDR3 region has the DNA TGTGCCAGCAGTTTAAATGGCGGGGTGCATTACAATGAGCAGTTCTTC. This codes for CASSLNGGVHYNEQFF. The rearrangement joins TRBV27 to TRBJ2-1; TRBD2 is a possible D gene (6 bases). Trimming took 2 bases from V and 4 from J, leaving 15 bases between them. CDR1 is MNHEY, CDR2 SMNVEV, per germline (reference sequence). This CDR3 contains 16 residues.

This clone was detected only a few times. The chain carries TRBV6-1 and TRBJ2-7; TRBD1 aligns across 7 bases. Germline trimming cut 4 bases from V and 5 bases from J; bases unmatched to any gene: 8. The germline CDR1 and CDR2 sequences are MNHNS and SASEGT. The length of the CDR3 is 14 residues. This CDR3 reads CASSVRDSIHEQYF. Here the CDR3 DNA reads TGTGCCAGCAGTGTCCGGGACAGCATCCACGAGCAGTACTTC.

The genes are TRBV19 and TRBJ1-4, with a tentative D call TRBD1 (5 bases). The germline V gene encodes CDR1 LNHDA and CDR2 SQIVND (reference sequence). Trimming left V 7 bases short and J 5 bases short, with 11 bases between. The CDR3 is 13 residues long. In nucleotides, the CDR3 is TGTGCCAGTACCTATCGGGGGAATGAAAAACTGTTTTTT. It yields the protein CASTYRGNEKLFF.

V and J are TRBV6-6 and TRBJ1-4; the D is unclear. The ends were cut back, 4 bases at V and 6 bases at J, with 12 bases in the middle. Germline CDR1 and CDR2: MNHNY and SVGAGI (reference sequence). This CDR3 comprises 14 residues. As DNA, the CDR3 is TGTGCCAGCAGTTTGAACAGCTATTATGAAAAACTGTTTTTT. It codes for CASSLNSYYEKLFF.